This TCR beta chain comes out of a study of blood T cell repertoires in COVID-19. Study as a whole: The United States, Italy and Spain were the sources of the acute and convalescent COVID-19 samples.

Trimming shortened V by 2 bases and J by 8 bases, and 13 bases separated the two germline ends. The CDR3 length is 14 residues. CDR1 and CDR2 from the germline V gene are MNHEY and SMNVEV (reference sequence). The assay was immunoSEQ multiplex PCR, and TCRdb's table has in-frame clones only and misses some. The table shows approximately 250,000 clones, with about 85% occurring only once. The rearrangement joins TRBV27 to TRBJ2-1, with D possibly TRBD2 on 6 matching bases. The TCR originated in a man aged 60-69 years with acute or convalescent COVID-19. Sequencing input: peripheral blood. In nucleotides, the CDR3 is TGTGCCAGCAGTTTACGACGGGAGAGTGATGAGCAGTTCTTC. It encodes CASSLRRESDEQFF.